A selection of T cell receptor beta chains follows, all from one sample in a study of blood T cell repertoires in COVID-19. Profiled with immunoSEQ multiplex PCR; TCRdb holds only in-frame clones, not every one. The sample records about 310,000 clones, nearly 90% being singletons. Specimen: peripheral blood. The receptors originated from a woman in her thirties or forties with COVID-19, enrolled during active disease. Each CDR3 is given with its conserved first and last residue. D genes are given only for firm matches. Rows give clone size only sometimes, using once, few, many, or a class for an expanded clone.

size,D,J,V,length,CDR3,DNA
once,TRBD1,TRBJ1-1,TRBV7-3,15,CASSLLQGMNTEAFF,TGTGCCAGCAGCTTATTACAGGGGATGAACACTGAAGCTTTCTTT
NA,TRBD2,TRBJ2-1,TRBV5-1,16,CASSLRAGGTYNEQFF,TGCGCCAGCAGCTTGCGGGCGGGAGGAACCTACAATGAGCAGTTCTTC
NA,NA,TRBJ2-3,TRBV5-5,14,CASSRAPGTDTQYF,TGTGCCAGCAGTCGCGCCCCGGGGACAGATACGCAGTATTTT
NA,NA,TRBJ1-1,TRBV5-1,15,CASSLVPLRNTEAFF,TGCGCCAGCAGCTTGGTTCCGCTACGTAACACTGAAGCTTTCTTT
NA,NA,TRBJ2-3,TRBV21-1,14,CASSRLAPTDTQYF,TGTGCCAGCAGCAGACTAGCGCCCACAGATACGCAGTATTTT
NA,TRBD1,TRBJ2-7,TRBV9,13,CASSSRQGGEQYF,TGTGCCAGCAGCTCGCGACAGGGTGGCGAGCAGTACTTC
few,TRBD2,TRBJ2-7,TRBV9,15,CASSAGTSGTYEQYF,TGTGCCAGCAGCGCGGGGACTAGCGGAACCTACGAGCAGTACTTC
NA,NA,TRBJ1-2,TRBV2,16,CASSPRQELINYGYTF,TGTGCCAGCAGTCCGAGACAGGAACTAATTAACTATGGCTACACCTTC
once,NA,TRBJ1-5,TRBV12-3/TRBV12-4,12,CASSLNSQPQHF,TGTGCCAGCAGTTTAAACAGTCAGCCCCAGCATTTT
NA,NA,TRBJ1-5,TRBV28,17,CASSSLSIRRFNQPQHF,TGTGCCAGCAGTTCCCTCTCTATTCGGAGGTTTAATCAGCCCCAGCATTTT
once,TRBD2,TRBJ2-5,TRBV7-3,16,CASSLSGSGSSETQYF,TGTGCCAGCAGCTTAAGCGGTAGCGGGAGTTCCGAGACCCAGTACTTC
NA,TRBD1,TRBJ1-1,TRBV6-5,14,CASSSWTGNTEAFF,TGTGCCAGCAGTTCTTGGACAGGGAACACTGAAGCTTTCTTT
NA,NA,TRBJ2-3,TRBV9,15,CASSVFSSREDTQYF,TGTGCCAGCAGCGTGTTTTCTAGCCGAGAGGATACGCAGTATTTT
few,NA,TRBJ2-1,TRBV7-3,22,CASSKPRRGPQGLGRRDNEQFF,TGTGCCAGCAGCAAACCACGGCGCGGGCCTCAAGGCCTCGGAAGGAGGGACAATGAGCAGTTCTTC
NA,NA,TRBJ1-4,TRBV9,15,CASSVEGIRGEKLFF,TGTGCCAGCAGCGTAGAAGGGATCAGGGGTGAAAAACTGTTTTTT
NA,NA,TRBJ1-1,TRBV5-1,18,CASSLSGGGGAGGTEAFF,TGCGCCAGCAGCTTGTCGGGAGGAGGTGGGGCTGGGGGCACTGAAGCTTTCTTT
NA,TRBD1,TRBJ2-1,TRBV7-9,14,CASIVTGGHNEQFF,TGTGCCAGCATCGTGACAGGGGGACACAATGAGCAGTTCTTC
NA,NA,TRBJ1-1,TRBV6-5,13,CASRARVNTEAFF,TGTGCCAGCAGGGCCAGGGTAAACACTGAAGCTTTCTTT
NA,NA,TRBJ1-1,TRBV27,12,CASSFRGTEAFF,TGTGCCAGCAGTTTCCGAGGCACTGAAGCTTTCTTT
NA,NA,TRBJ2-3,TRBV12-5,13,CASGFTTTDTQYF,TGTGCTAGTGGTTTCACAACAACAGATACGCAGTATTTT
NA,NA,TRBJ2-5,TRBV5-1,13,CASSWTVQETQYF,TGCGCCAGCAGCTGGACAGTTCAAGAGACCCAGTACTTC
NA,TRBD2,TRBJ2-3,TRBV19,17,CASSIRLAGGSTDTQYF,TGTGCCAGTAGTATTCGACTAGCGGGGGGTAGCACAGATACGCAGTATTTT
NA,TRBD1,TRBJ1-4,TRBV6-5,13,CASRRTGGEKLFF,TGTGCCAGCAGGCGGACAGGGGGGGAAAAACTGTTTTTT
NA,TRBD1,TRBJ1-1,TRBV2,18,CASSTVYGTGPSNTEAFF,TGTGCCAGCAGTACCGTGTACGGGACAGGGCCATCGAACACTGAAGCTTTCTTT
NA,TRBD2,TRBJ2-5,TRBV7-9,17,CASSPGTSGGIQETQYF,TGTGCCAGCAGCCCAGGGACTAGCGGGGGTATACAAGAGACCCAGTACTTC
once,NA,TRBJ1-5,TRBV5-6,14,CASSSTGNYQPQHF,TGTGCCAGCAGCAGCACAGGGAACTATCAGCCCCAGCATTTT
NA,TRBD1,TRBJ2-5,TRBV5-1,15,CASSRARGLEETQYF,TGCGCCAGCAGCCGCGCCAGGGGGCTGGAGGAGACCCAGTACTTC
NA,TRBD1,TRBJ1-2,TRBV9,15,CASSVKGTANYGYTF,TGTGCCAGCAGCGTTAAAGGGACAGCTAACTATGGCTACACCTTC
NA,NA,TRBJ1-2,TRBV18,17,CASSPPTDLPLGYGYTF,TGTGCCAGCTCACCACCGACAGATCTTCCACTTGGCTATGGCTACACCTTC
once,TRBD2,TRBJ2-7,TRBV5-1,20,CASSPGTSGRVVQGSYEQYF,TGCGCCAGCAGCCCGGGGACTAGCGGGAGGGTGGTCCAAGGCTCCTACGAGCAGTACTTC
NA,NA,TRBJ2-5,TRBV15,14,CATSRDSGQETQYF,TGTGCCACCAGCAGAGATTCCGGGCAAGAGACCCAGTACTTC
NA,TRBD1,TRBJ1-6,TRBV6-1,15,CASSDAGTGDSPLHF,TGTGCCAGCAGTGATGCCGGGACAGGGGACTCACCCCTCCACTTT
NA,TRBD2,TRBJ2-1,TRBV20-1,15,CSASDTGGPHNEQFF,TGCAGTGCTAGTGACACGGGAGGGCCCCACAATGAGCAGTTCTTC
once,TRBD1,TRBJ2-1,TRBV5-4,17,CASSTGTGATEYNEQFF,TGTGCCAGCAGCACCGGGACAGGGGCGACAGAATACAATGAGCAGTTCTTC
NA,TRBD1,TRBJ1-6,TRBV5-5,16,CASIPNLDRVGSPLHF,TGTGCCAGCATCCCCAACCTTGACAGGGTCGGATCACCCCTCCACTTT
NA,TRBD2,TRBJ2-7,TRBV3-1/TRBV3-2,15,CASSQDLAGVGEQYF,TGTGCCAGCAGCCAAGATCTAGCGGGGGTCGGGGAGCAGTACTTC
NA,TRBD1,TRBJ1-3,TRBV4-1,18,CASSQGAGTGGSGNTIYF,TGCGCCAGCAGCCAAGGGGCTGGGACAGGGGGCTCTGGAAACACCATATATTTT
NA,NA,TRBJ2-6,TRBV29-1,11,CSVVGANVLTF,TGCAGCGTTGTAGGGGCCAACGTCCTGACTTTC
once,TRBD1,TRBJ2-5,TRBV7-9,13,CASEDRGSETQYF,TGTGCCAGCGAGGACAGGGGCTCAGAGACCCAGTACTTC
NA,TRBD1,TRBJ1-2,TRBV3-1/TRBV3-2,13,CASSSGTGSGYTF,TGTGCCAGCAGCTCCGGGACAGGGAGCGGCTACACCTTC
once,NA,TRBJ2-3,TRBV5-6,13,CASSQRGTDTQYF,TGTGCCAGCAGCCAGAGGGGCACAGATACGCAGTATTTT
NA,NA,TRBJ2-3,TRBV9,16,CASSVPVLGRTDTQYF,TGTGCCAGCAGCGTACCCGTACTGGGGCGCACAGATACGCAGTATTTT
NA,NA,TRBJ1-2,TRBV5-3,19,CARSLAAGRGPYLAYGYTF,TGTGCCAGAAGCTTGGCCGCCGGGCGCGGGCCTTACCTTGCCTATGGCTACACCTTC
NA,NA,TRBJ2-5,TRBV15,13,CATSRGPVGAHDF,TGTGCCACCAGCAGAGGCCCCGTTGGGGCCCATGACTTC
NA,TRBD1,TRBJ1-3,TRBV27,14,CASSTGTGTNTIYF,TGTGCCAGCAGTACCGGGACAGGGACTAACACCATATATTTT
NA,NA,TRBJ1-5,TRBV24-1,13,CATSGGGDRPQHF,TGTGCCACCAGTGGAGGAGGGGATCGGCCCCAGCATTTT
NA,TRBD1,TRBJ2-2,TRBV4-3,17,CASSQAGTGANPGELFF,TGCGCCAGCAGCCAGGCCGGGACAGGGGCAAACCCTGGGGAGCTGTTTTTT
NA,NA,TRBJ1-3,TRBV6-2/TRBV6-3,16,CASSYSRVFGGNTIYF,TGTGCCAGCAGTTACTCGAGGGTGTTCGGTGGAAACACCATATATTTT
NA,NA,TRBJ2-3,TRBV7-3,14,CASSLLTLTDTQYF,TGTGCCAGCAGCTTACTAACTCTCACAGATACGCAGTATTTT